This entry lists 13 T cell receptor beta chains sequenced from one sample in a study of blood T cell repertoires in COVID-19 (dated by TCRdb to about 2020). Receptors were amplified or captured by the immunoSEQ multiplex PCR assay. TCRdb holds this immuneACCESS table with in-frame rearrangements only. Some clones are missing; in checked studies, unresolved V genes explain under half, and the rest has no known cause. This sample comprises around 450,000 clones, roughly 87% of them detected only once. The ten most abundant clones make up under 2.5% of the sample. Sample: PBMCs or T cells enriched from blood (not recorded which). The receptors were sampled from a woman aged 18 to 35 with acute COVID-19.

Here the CDR3 reads CSASYRDNSPLHF. As DNA, the CDR3 is TGCAGTGCTAGTTACAGGGATAATTCACCCCTCCACTTT. This sequence joins TRBV20-1 and TRBJ1-6; D is possibly TRBD1 (6 bases). Germline V gene lookup returns CDR1 DFQATT and CDR2 SNEGSKA (reference sequence). V lost 3 bases, J lost 5 bases, and 8 bases lay in between. The CDR3 totals 13 residues.

V usage is TRBV6-1 and J usage is TRBJ1-3; 7 positions match TRBD1. From germline, CDR1 is MNHNS and CDR2 SASEGT. The CDR3 covers 17 residues. Unmatched junction bases numbered 9, after V lost 0 bases and J lost 4 bases. CDR3 sequence (DNA): TGTGCCAGCAGTGAAGCCCCCCACGACAGGGTCGGAAACACCATATATTTT. Protein sequence: CASSEAPHDRVGNTIYF.

The sample holds a few counts of this clone. The chain combines TRBV10-3 with TRBJ2-7; D is perhaps TRBD2 (5 bases). CDR1 and CDR2 from the germline V gene are ENHRY and SYGVKD. The CDR3 sequence is 15 residues long. V was clipped by 7 bases and J by 2 bases, with 18 bases between them. The CDR3 is CAITPGSRETYEQYF. The CDR3 DNA is TGTGCCATCACTCCGGGATCCCGGGAAACCTACGAGCAGTACTTC.

Only a few counts were recorded for this clone. The rearrangement joins TRBV19 to TRBJ2-1; 7 bases match TRBD2. This CDR3 spans 16 amino acids. V lost 1 base, J lost 10 bases, and 13 bases stayed unmatched. Germline loops: CDR1 LNHDA, CDR2 SQIVND (reference sequence). The DNA for the CDR3 is TGTGCCAGTAGTATAGTAGGTGGGACTAAGGGGAAGGAGCAGTTCTTC. Its protein is CASSIVGGTKGKEQFF.

The gene calls are TRBV24-1 and TRBJ1-1, with TRBD1 matching 8 bases. The CDR3 loop spans 15 amino acids. The V gene's germline CDR1 is KGHDR and CDR2 SFDVKD. V shed 2 bases, J shed 5 bases, and the junction held 6 bases outside the gene matches. Written as DNA, the CDR3 is TGTGCCACCAGTGATTCGCGGCAGGGGGCGACTGAAGCTTTCTTT. It specifies CATSDSRQGATEAFF.

The rearrangement uses TRBV27 and TRBJ1-2, with 9 bases identical to TRBD1. The CDR3 is made up of 15 amino acids. The trim removed 0 bases at V and 7 bases at J, leaving 6 bases unmatched. Germline V gene lookup returns CDR1 MNHEY and CDR2 SMNVEV (reference sequence). CDR3 amino acids: CASSLSLTGGRGYTF. The CDR3 DNA reads TGTGCCAGCAGTTTATCTCTCACAGGGGGCCGTGGCTACACCTTC.

This clone showed up just once. The CDR3 DNA follows: TGTGCCACCAGTCAATTACAGGGGAAAGAGACCCAGTACTTC. Its protein product is CATSQLQGKETQYF. This chain joins TRBV24-1 and TRBJ2-5, with 7 bases aligning to TRBD1. The V gene end was trimmed by 6 bases and the J gene end by 3 bases; junction bases not matched to a gene: 6. The CDR3 loop spans 14 amino acids. Germline CDR1 is KGHDR and CDR2 is SFDVKD.

The rearrangement joins TRBV20-1 to TRBJ1-1; TRBD1 is a possible D gene (6 bases). V was cut by 2 bases and J by 11 bases, with 9 bases left in between. Germline CDR1 and CDR2: DFQATT and SNEGSKA (reference sequence). The CDR3 consists of 10 residues. The CDR3, as DNA: TGCAGTGCTAGACAGGGGATGGCTTTCTTT. It codes for CSARQGMAFF.

V is TRBV30 and J is TRBJ2-1; 7 nucleotides agree with TRBD1. CDR1 and CDR2 from the germline V gene are GTSNPN and SVGIG (reference sequence). The junction had 4 bases not matched to a gene; V was cut back by 6 bases and J by 8 bases. The CDR3 length is 11 residues. The CDR3 coding sequence is TGTGCCTGCCCCAGGGGGTATGAGCAGTTCTTC. Translation gives CACPRGYEQFF.

The chain recombines TRBV2 with TRBJ2-7, with 9 bases that match TRBD1. Per the germline V gene, CDR1 is SNHLY and CDR2 is FYNNEI. The V segment lost 5 bases and the J segment 6 bases; nucleotides outside the gene matches: 5. The CDR3 is 13 residues long. CDR3 sequence reads: CASSNDRGGEQYF. CDR3 nucleotides: TGTGCCAGCAGTAACGACAGGGGGGGCGAGCAGTACTTC. The full variable domain, completed using reference TRBV2 and TRBJ2-7, is EPEVTQTPSHQVTQMGQEVILRCVPISNHLYFYWYRQILGQKVEFLVSFYNNEISEKSEIFDDQFSVERPDGSNFTLKIRSTKLEDSAMYFCASSNDRGGEQYFGPGTRLTVT.

The J gene is TRBJ1-1, the V gene TRBV5-4; 9 bases are a match to TRBD1. The CDR3 runs to 14 residues. V shed 2 bases and J 2 bases; nucleotides not matched to a gene: 1. Germline V gene lookup returns CDR1 SGHNT and CDR2 YYREEE (reference sequence). CDR3 DNA sequence: TGTGCCAGCAGCTTAACAGGGGGCAACACTGAAGCTTTCTTT. Amino acids: CASSLTGGNTEAFF.

Comment on this clone: This sample also contains other DNA sequences that code for the same CDR3. This chain joins TRBV6-5 and TRBJ1-3, with 7 bases aligning to TRBD1. Germline CDR1 and CDR2: MNHEY and SVGAGI. The CDR3 covers 15 residues. V lost 2 bases and J lost 1; bases outside the gene matches: 2. CDR3 sequence: CASSYRTGSGNTIYF. CDR3 DNA sequence: TGTGCCAGCAGTTACAGGACAGGATCTGGAAACACCATATATTTT.

The chain carries TRBV7-8 and TRBJ2-1; D is unresolved. The germline CDR1 and CDR2 sequences are SGHVS and FQNEAQ. This CDR3 region has 14 residues. Trimming cost V 5 bases and J 5 bases, with 13 bases left between them. In nucleotides, the CDR3 is TGTGCCAGCAGCGACCGGGTCGAGGACAATGAGCAGTTCTTC. Protein product: CASSDRVEDNEQFF.